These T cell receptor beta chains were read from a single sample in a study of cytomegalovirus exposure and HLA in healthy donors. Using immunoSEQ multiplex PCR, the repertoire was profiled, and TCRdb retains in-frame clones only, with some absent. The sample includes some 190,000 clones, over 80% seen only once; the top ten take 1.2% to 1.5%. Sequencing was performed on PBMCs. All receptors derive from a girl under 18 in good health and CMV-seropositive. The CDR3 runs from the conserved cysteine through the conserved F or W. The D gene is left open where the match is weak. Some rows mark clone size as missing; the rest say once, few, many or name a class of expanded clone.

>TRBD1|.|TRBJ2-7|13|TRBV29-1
TGCAGCGTTGAATTGGCAGGGGGACGCGAGCAGTACTTC
CSVELAGGREQYF
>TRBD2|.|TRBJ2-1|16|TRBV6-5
TGTGCCAGCAGTTACTCGAGCCTAGCGGGTTACAATGAGCAGTTCTTC
CASSYSSLAGYNEQFF
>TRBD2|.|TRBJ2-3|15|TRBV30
TGTGCCTGGAGTGTTCAAGCGGGAGGCACAGATACGCAGTATTTT
CAWSVQAGGTDTQYF
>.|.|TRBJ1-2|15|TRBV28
TGTGCCAGCAAAGGTGACGGGAAACATAACTATGGCTACACCTTC
CASKGDGKHNYGYTF
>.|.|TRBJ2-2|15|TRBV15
TGTGCCACCAGCAGAGACAGGGGGAACACCGGGGAGCTGTTTTTT
CATSRDRGNTGELFF
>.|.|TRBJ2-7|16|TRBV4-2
TGTGCCAGCAGCCAAGGAAGGGACACCAGCTCCTACGAGCAGTACTTC
CASSQGRDTSSYEQYF
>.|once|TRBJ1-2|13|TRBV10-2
TGCGCCAGCATTGGTTCGGGTGTATATGGCTACACCTTC
CASIGSGVYGYTF
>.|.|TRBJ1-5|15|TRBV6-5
TGTGCCAGCAGCCGCGGCGGGGGGGTCAATCAGCCCCAGCATTTT
CASSRGGGVNQPQHF
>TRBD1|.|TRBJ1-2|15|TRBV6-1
TGTGCCAGCAGTGTCGAGACAGGGGGCGACTATGGCTACACCTTC
CASSVETGGDYGYTF
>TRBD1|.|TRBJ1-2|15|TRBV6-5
TGTGCCAGCAGGACAGGGCGGGGTATGTTTCATGGCTACACCTTC
CASRTGRGMFHGYTF
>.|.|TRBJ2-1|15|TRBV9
TGTGCCAGCAGCGTAGGCCTAGGCCCCTACAATGAGCAGTTCTTC
CASSVGLGPYNEQFF
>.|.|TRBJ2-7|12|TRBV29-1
TGCAGCGTTGAAAGGGGAAGGGGGGAGCAGTACTTC
CSVERGRGEQYF
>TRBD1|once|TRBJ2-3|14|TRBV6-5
TGTGCCAGCAGTTACGACAGGGGGCGTAATACGCAGTATTTT
CASSYDRGRNTQYF
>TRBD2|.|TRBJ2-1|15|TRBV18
TGTGCCAGCTCACCACCGACTAGCCGATTAAATGAGCAGTTCTTC
CASSPPTSRLNEQFF
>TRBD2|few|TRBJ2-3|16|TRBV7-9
TGTGCCAGCAGCTTAGGGACTAGCGGGCCCACAGATACGCAGTATTTT
CASSLGTSGPTDTQYF
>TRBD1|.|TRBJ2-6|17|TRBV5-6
TGTGCCAGCAGCCGCGACAGGGGTGGCTCTGGGGCCAACGTCCTGACTTTC
CASSRDRGGSGANVLTF
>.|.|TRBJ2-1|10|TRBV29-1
TGCAGCGGCGGTTACAATGAGCAGTTCTTC
CSGGYNEQFF
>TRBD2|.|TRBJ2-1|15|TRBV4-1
TGCGCCAGCAGCCAAAGAACTAGCGGGAGGAATGAGCAGTTCTTC
CASSQRTSGRNEQFF
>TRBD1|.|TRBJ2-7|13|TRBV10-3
TGTGCCATCAGTCAGGACAGGGTGGGGGAGCAGTACTTC
CAISQDRVGEQYF
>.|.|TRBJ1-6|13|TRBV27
TGTGCCAGCGGGGGCAGACGGAATTCACCCCTCCACTTT
CASGGRRNSPLHF
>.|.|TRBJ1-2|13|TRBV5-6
TGTGCCAGCAGCGGAGGAGGTGTGGGCGGCTACACCTTC
CASSGGGVGGYTF
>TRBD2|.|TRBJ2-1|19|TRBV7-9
TGTGCCAGCAGCTTACGCCCCTTGGTGACCAGCGGGAGGGCTAATGAGCAGTTCTTC
CASSLRPLVTSGRANEQFF
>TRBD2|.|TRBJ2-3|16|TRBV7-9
TGTGCCAGCAGCTTAACTATAGCGGGGAGCACAGATACGCAGTATTTT
CASSLTIAGSTDTQYF
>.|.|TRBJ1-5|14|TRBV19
TGTGCCAGTAGTATTCAGGGCTCCGTTCAGCCCCAGCATTTT
CASSIQGSVQPQHF
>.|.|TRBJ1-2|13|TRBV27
TGTGCCAGCAGTTTTAGGGGGAACTATGGCTACACCTTC
CASSFRGNYGYTF
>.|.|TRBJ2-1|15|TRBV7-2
TGTGCCAGCAGCTTAGGGTGGGAGGTCTACAATGAGCAGCTCTTC
CASSLGWEVYNEQLF
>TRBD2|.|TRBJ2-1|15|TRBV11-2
TGTGCCAGCCGAAAACTAGCGGGAGTGTACAATGAGCAGTTCTTC
CASRKLAGVYNEQFF
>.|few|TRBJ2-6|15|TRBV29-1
TGCAGCGTTGGCCCCCATAGCTCTGGGGCCAACGTCCTGACTTTC
CSVGPHSSGANVLTF
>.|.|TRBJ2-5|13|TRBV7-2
TGTGCCAGCAGCTTTACCAGCGGAGAGACCCAGTACTTC
CASSFTSGETQYF
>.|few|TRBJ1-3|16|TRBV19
TGTGCCAGTAGTAAACCGACGGGGGGCTCTGGAAACACCATATATTTT
CASSKPTGGSGNTIYF
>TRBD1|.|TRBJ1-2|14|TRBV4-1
TGCGCCAGCAGCCAATTGGGACAGGGGAAAGGCTACACCTTC
CASSQLGQGKGYTF
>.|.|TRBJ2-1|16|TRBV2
TGTGCCAGCAGTGAAATGGGTGGGAGGCTTTACAATGAGCAGTTCTTC
CASSEMGGRLYNEQFF
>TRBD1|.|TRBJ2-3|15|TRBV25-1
TGTGCCAGCAGTGGACAGGGGGCGTTCGCAGATACGCAGTATTTT
CASSGQGAFADTQYF
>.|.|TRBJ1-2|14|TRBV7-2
TGTGCCAGCAGCCCTCAATCGGGGAACTATGGCTACACCTTC
CASSPQSGNYGYTF
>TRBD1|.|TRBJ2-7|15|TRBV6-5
TGTGCCAGCAGCTACCATGGACAGGGGGCAAACGAGCAGTACTTC
CASSYHGQGANEQYF
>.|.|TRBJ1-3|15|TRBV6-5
TGTGCCAGCAGTTACTCCCCGGGCTCTGGAAACACCATATATTTT
CASSYSPGSGNTIYF
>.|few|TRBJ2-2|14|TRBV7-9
TGTGCCAGCAGCTTAGGACAGAACACCGGGGAGCTGTTTTTT
CASSLGQNTGELFF
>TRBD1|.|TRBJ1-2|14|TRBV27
TGTGCCAGCAGTTCCGAAATACAGGGGAAAGGCTACACCTTC
CASSSEIQGKGYTF
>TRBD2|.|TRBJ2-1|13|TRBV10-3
TGTGCCATCAGTGAGTGGGAGGGAGGTGAGCAGTTCTTC
CAISEWEGGEQFF
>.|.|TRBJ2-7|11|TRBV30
TGTGCCTGGACGCAGGGCTACGAGCAGTACTTC
CAWTQGYEQYF
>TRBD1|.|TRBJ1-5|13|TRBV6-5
TGTGCCAGCAGTTACTCCAGGGGGTGGCCCCAGCATTTT
CASSYSRGWPQHF